This is a list of T cell receptor beta chains from one sample in a study of T cells in Graves' hyperthyroidism and ophthalmopathy. From the multiplex PCR reads, TCRdb called clonotypes with MiXCR, one entry per CDR3 protein. The table records over 45,000 distinct CDR3 sequences, over 40% of them present only once. Sequenced: blood. All receptors come from a woman aged 45-65 years with Graves' ophthalmopathy. Both conserved end residues are part of each CDR3. Each record gives: clone size, J gene, V gene, D gene, CDR3 DNA, CDR3 protein. D genes are given only for firm matches. Clone sizes are given selectively: once, few, many, or a class where the clone is expanded.

-	TRBJ1-1	TRBV28	TRBD1	TGTGCCAGCAGTTTATCGACAGGGCAGAGCACTGAAGCTTTCTTT	CASSLSTGQSTEAFF
many	TRBJ1-5	TRBV12-3/TRBV12-4	-	TGTGCCAGCAGTTTGGGTCAGAGGGATCAGCCCCAGCATTTT	CASSLGQRDQPQHF
many	TRBJ1-4	TRBV20-1	TRBD1	TGCAGTGCGTCGGGACAGGGGGCTGAAAAACTGTTTTTT	CSASGQGAEKLFF
-	TRBJ2-1	TRBV18	TRBD2	TGTGCCAGCTCACCACCTGTAAGCGGGGGGACCAATGAGCAGTTCTTC	CASSPPVSGGTNEQFF
many	TRBJ2-3	TRBV10-1	TRBD1	TGCGCCAGTTCAACAGGGGCGGCAGATACGCAGTATTTT	CASSTGAADTQYF
many	TRBJ1-4	TRBV4-1	-	TGCGCCAGCAGCCAAGACTGGGGGTTCATTGAAAAACTGTTTTTT	CASSQDWGFIEKLFF
many	TRBJ2-1	TRBV24-1	TRBD1	TGTGCCACCAGTGACCCCCCCGGACAGGGTCACAATGAGCAGTTCTTC	CATSDPPGQGHNEQFF
-	TRBJ1-1	TRBV27	-	TGTGCCAGCAGTCCTATCAAGGGGTTAGGGGCTGAAGCTTTCTTT	CASSPIKGLGAEAFF
many	TRBJ2-1	TRBV5-8	-	TGTGCCAGCAGCTCCGGACAGCGCGGGGTCTACAATGAGCAGTTCTTC	CASSSGQRGVYNEQFF
-	TRBJ2-3	TRBV7-2	-	TGTGCCAGCAGCCGTGGGGATACGCAGTATTTT	CASSRGDTQYF
many	TRBJ1-6	TRBV12-3/TRBV12-4	-	TGTGCCAGCAGTTTGTCCAACCAGGGTAATTCACCCCTCCACTTT	CASSLSNQGNSPLHF
many	TRBJ2-5	TRBV11-2	-	TGTGCCAGCAGCTCTCACCCCCCCGGGGGGCCGGGAGAGACCCAGTACTTC	CASSSHPPGGPGETQYF
many	TRBJ1-1	TRBV9	-	TGTGCCAGCAGCGTAGAGATAGAGGGGACTGAAGCTTTCTTT	CASSVEIEGTEAFF
-	TRBJ1-4	TRBV9	TRBD1	TGTGCCAGCAGCGAAGGGACAGGGCTGGGGGAAAAACTGTTTTTT	CASSEGTGLGEKLFF
many	TRBJ2-7	TRBV5-8	-	TGTGCCAGCAGCTTGTGGGACTCCTACGAGCAGTACTTC	CASSLWDSYEQYF
few	TRBJ1-2	TRBV9	-	TGTGCCAGCAGCGTAGACCAGGGCCCCTATGGCTACACCTTC	CASSVDQGPYGYTF
many	TRBJ2-7	TRBV19	-	TGTGCCAGTAGTAGTGGCTACACCTACGAGCAGTACTTC	CASSSGYTYEQYF
-	TRBJ1-1	TRBV10-3	TRBD1	TGTGCCATCAGCCCGGGACAGGGCACTGAAGCTTTCTTT	CAISPGQGTEAFF